This is a list of T cell receptor beta chains from one sample in a study of cytomegalovirus exposure and HLA in healthy donors. Clones were sequenced by immunoSEQ multiplex PCR, and TCRdb holds only the in-frame ones, with some missing. The data contain 150,000 to 200,000 clones, about 62% of them seen just once; the ten biggest clones take up less than 3%. Sequencing was done on a sample of PBMCs. The origin of the receptors is a middle-aged man in good health and CMV-seronegative. Both conserved end residues are part of each CDR3. The D gene is left open where the match is weak. Rows may omit the clone size; those that give it use once, few, many or a size class.

>-|-|16|TRBV5-4|TRBJ1-1
TGTGCCAGCAGCTTGGCTAGGACAGAATTGAACACTGAAGCTTTCTTT
CASSLARTELNTEAFF
>-|TRBD1|15|TRBV7-9|TRBJ2-2
TGTGCCAGCAGTATTAACAGGGGTGGCCCCGAAAAGCTGTTTTTT
CASSINRGGPEKLFF
>-|TRBD2|16|TRBV5-8|TRBJ2-5
TGTGCCAGCAGCTCGTTTAGCGGGGCGTACCAAGAGACCCAGTACTTC
CASSSFSGAYQETQYF
>few|TRBD2|13|TRBV28|TRBJ2-5
TGTGCCAGCAGTCCTAGCGGGCAAGAGACCCAGTACTTC
CASSPSGQETQYF
>-|-|15|TRBV7-8|TRBJ1-5
TGTGCCAGCAGCCTAGGGCAGGGGACCCATCAGCCCCAGCATTTT
CASSLGQGTHQPQHF
>few|-|15|TRBV11-3|TRBJ1-5
TGTGCCAGCAGCTTAGATTTAGAAGGGGATCAGCCCCAGCATTTT
CASSLDLEGDQPQHF
>-|-|14|TRBV19|TRBJ2-3
TGTGCCAGTAGTACCTCCTTAGGCAGGGATACGCAGTATTTT
CASSTSLGRDTQYF
>-|-|15|TRBV6-5|TRBJ1-2
TGTGCCAGCAGTTACTCGTTGTTCACTAACTATGGCTACACCTTC
CASSYSLFTNYGYTF
>few|-|13|TRBV9|TRBJ2-2
TGTGCCAGCAGCGTAGTAGCAGGAGGTGAGCTGTTTTTT
CASSVVAGGELFF
>-|-|15|TRBV19|TRBJ2-4
TGTGCCAGTAGGGCGGGAGAGGGGGACAAAAACATTCAGTACTTC
CASRAGEGDKNIQYF
>-|-|13|TRBV5-1|TRBJ2-5
TGCGCCAGCAGGATAGCGAGGGCGGAGACCCAGTACTTC
CASRIARAETQYF
>-|TRBD2|20|TRBV4-3|TRBJ2-5
TGCGCCAGCAGCCAAGATAGGGTAACTAGCGGGAGGTGGCCCCAAGAGACCCAGTACTTC
CASSQDRVTSGRWPQETQYF
>-|-|15|TRBV14|TRBJ2-1
TGTGCCAGCGGGGTCGGGGTGGGCCACTCCAATGAGCAGTTCTTC
CASGVGVGHSNEQFF
>once|-|12|TRBV28|TRBJ2-7
TGTGCCAGCACAACAGGGACGGGCGAGCAATACTTC
CASTTGTGEQYF
>-|TRBD2|15|TRBV7-3|TRBJ2-4
TGTGCCAGCAGCCCAGGGACTAGTAGCAAAAACATTCAGTACTTC
CASSPGTSSKNIQYF
>-|TRBD2|16|TRBV27|TRBJ2-1
TGTGCCAGCAGTTTAGAGAGGGGACTAGCGGGCAATGAGCAGTTCTTC
CASSLERGLAGNEQFF
>-|-|14|TRBV18|TRBJ2-7
TGTGCCAGCTCACCAGCCCGGCAGGGCTACGAGCAGTACTTC
CASSPARQGYEQYF
>-|TRBD1|16|TRBV30|TRBJ2-3
TGTGCCTGGAGTAAGTCCCGGGACAGGAGCACAGATACGCAGTATTTT
CAWSKSRDRSTDTQYF
>-|TRBD2|16|TRBV7-3|TRBJ2-1
TGTGCCAGCAGCCTACGGCCCAGCGGGGTGAACAATGAGCAGTTCTTC
CASSLRPSGVNNEQFF
>-|TRBD1|17|TRBV19|TRBJ1-1
TGTGCCAGTAGTATGAAGGACAGCAGGACAGGGACTACTGAAGCTTTCTTT
CASSMKDSRTGTTEAFF
>few|TRBD2|13|TRBV10-3|TRBJ2-3
TGTGCCATCAGTGGGGAGGGAGGGGATACGCAGTATTTT
CAISGEGGDTQYF
>few|TRBD1|15|TRBV6-5|TRBJ2-7
TGTGCCAGCAGTTACCGGGACAGGGGGGCCTACGAGCAGTACTTC
CASSYRDRGAYEQYF
>-|-|12|TRBV5-1|TRBJ1-1
TGCGCCAGCAGCTTTAGGGGAACTGAAGCTTTCTTT
CASSFRGTEAFF
>few|-|15|TRBV25-1|TRBJ1-1
TGTGCCAGCAGTGACCAAACAGTGATTGGCACTGAAGCTTTCTTT
CASSDQTVIGTEAFF
>-|-|12|TRBV11-1|TRBJ2-2
TGTGCCAGCAGCCCCGAGACCGGGGAGCTGTTTTTT
CASSPETGELFF
>-|TRBD1|15|TRBV27|TRBJ1-1
TGTGCCAGCAGGCCGACAGGGGGAGGGGACACTGAAGCTTTCTTT
CASRPTGGGDTEAFF
>-|TRBD2|16|TRBV29-1|TRBJ2-5
TGCAGCGCCCACTCTAATATTAGACTAGCCGAAGAGACCCAGTACTTC
CSAHSNIRLAEETQYF
>-|-|14|TRBV6-1|TRBJ2-1
TGTGCCAGCAGTGAAGACAGGACCCCCAATGAGCAGTTCTTC
CASSEDRTPNEQFF
>-|TRBD2|16|TRBV5-1|TRBJ2-5
TGCGCCAGCAGCTCGCAGACCAGCGGGGGACAAGAGACCCAGTACTTC
CASSSQTSGGQETQYF
>-|TRBD1|15|TRBV15|TRBJ2-2
TGTGCCACCAGCCCCGGACAGGGGAGGGCCGGGGAGCTGTTTTTT
CATSPGQGRAGELFF
>-|-|16|TRBV5-5|TRBJ1-2
TGTGCCAGCAGCTTGTTGATGCAGGGTGGGAACTATGGCTACACCTTC
CASSLLMQGGNYGYTF
>once|-|15|TRBV6-4|TRBJ1-4
TGTGCCAGCAGTGAAGGTGGAGGGTCTAATGAAAAACTGTTTTTT
CASSEGGGSNEKLFF
>-|-|14|TRBV7-2|TRBJ1-5
TGTGCCAGCAGCTTAGCTGGGGGCGCTCAGCCCCAGCATTTT
CASSLAGGAQPQHF